This T cell receptor beta chain emerged from a study of blood T cell repertoires in COVID-19. Participants were aged 18 to 89 years from roughly 26 US areas. The study counted Cohort 3 donors as recovered given two negative PCRs, clearance, or symptom resolution. Trimming left V 5 bases short and J 5 bases short, with 12 bases between. This CDR3 is built from 13 residues. TCRdb's table, derived via immunoSEQ multiplex PCR, lists solely in-frame clones and lacks some. Of 150,000 or so clones in the sample, around 84% were seen once. This rearrangement joins TRBV12-3 or TRBV12-4 to TRBJ1-2; D remains ambiguous. Sequenced: PBMCs or T cells enriched from blood (not recorded which). This sequence originates from a middle-aged man who had recovered from COVID-19. The CDR3 loop is CASSLTGEYGYTF. CDR3 DNA: TGTGCCAGCAGTCTGACGGGAGAGTATGGCTACACCTTC.